The following is a TCR beta chain sequence with its context. Its antigen is still unknown. The record has no base qualities; no much larger clone is one base away. For CDR1 and CDR2, the germline V gene lists KGHSH and LQKENI. V is reduced by 6 bases and J by 7 bases, leaving a spacing of 19 bases between them. The CDR3 goes from the cysteine to the phenylalanine over 15 residues. The CDR3 DNA has 45 bases and is translated from base 1. This specimen comes from a study of OX40 agonist ivuxolimab in advanced cancers. Regarding the research as a whole: Ivuxolimab was a fully human IgG2 agonistic monoclonal antibody targeting the costimulatory receptor OX40 (CD134). Intravenous ivuxolimab was administered to patients every 2 weeks at six dose levels: 0.01, 0.1, 0.3, 1.5, 3 and 10 mg/kg. Of the 50 to 55 patients in dose escalation, around 20 had hepatocellular carcinoma, roughly 15 had melanoma, 9 had renal cell carcinoma and 9 had head and neck cancer. In the dose-escalation cohort, 75% to 90% of patients were male, and the mean age was roughly 60 years with a range of roughly 20 to 79. Prior anti-PD-1, anti-PD-L1 or anti-CTLA-4 therapy was permitted, and approximately 39% of dose-escalation patients had received checkpoint inhibitors. Partial responses occurred in three dose-escalation patients: two with cutaneous melanoma and one with hepatocellular carcinoma. Peripheral TCRbeta sequencing aimed to test whether ivuxolimab altered TCR sequence diversity and caused clonal T-cell expansion. The paper covers the monotherapy dose-escalation part of the phase I ivuxolimab trial, which included N ≈ 52 patients. General findings and caveats noted by the study authors: Low levels of normalized T-cell clonal expansion were also seen in some patients who did not respond. In partial responders in the 0.1-3.0 mg/kg groups, normalized peripheral clonal expansion was found to be among the lowest, especially among CD8+ T cells. Antigen specificity was not determined for the clonally expanded peripheral T cells. After ivuxolimab, more expanded clones were found on average in CD8+ T cells than in CD4+ T cells. At doses of 0.1 to 3.0 mg/kg, clonal expansion of both CD4+ and CD8+ T cells in blood was seen between baseline and week 6.

The trial excluded patients who had a history of autoimmune disease or who were on systemic immunosuppression. In every dose cohort, peripheral blood was drawn for TCR sequencing at baseline, cycle 4 day 1, and cycle 7 day 1. Samples came from an open-label, multicenter, first-in-human phase I dose-escalation trial of ivuxolimab. Adults with locally advanced or metastatic head and neck squamous cell, hepatocellular, melanoma or renal cell carcinoma were enrolled in the trial. Before TCR sequencing, CD4+ and CD8+ T cells were separately sorted from peripheral blood. Genomic DNA was isolated from the sorted cells so that the TCRbeta CDR3 region could be sequenced. The immunoSEQ Assay was used for sequencing of TCRbeta CDR3 regions. Drawn from immuneACCESS, this table holds only the in-frame rearrangements with V and J called that TCRdb kept. Clones are partly lost; checked studies trace under half to an unresolved V gene and leave the rest unexplained. For this sample the table gives more than 85,000 clones, of which roughly 85% were detected only once. 0.4% to 0.65% of the sample is taken by the ten largest.

The sequences come from CD4+ or CD8+ T cells sorted from blood, collected in a trial of the OX40 agonist ivuxolimab. The clonotype comes from an adult with an advanced solid tumor such as melanoma, head and neck, liver or kidney cancer. The chain joins TRBV18 to TRBJ1-5, and perhaps TRBD1 as D gene, on 6 matching bases. The sequenced DNA is TGTGCCAGCTCCACAGGGACCATAGCGCGCCAGCCCCAGCATTTT. It translates to CASSTGTIARQPQHF.